This TCR beta chain was identified during a study of cytomegalovirus exposure and HLA in healthy donors. Study results and caveats: By a later analysis, the bulk of CMV-associated TCR beta chains appeared HLA-restricted. Earlier findings revealed that most TCR beta V segments proved productive either about 90% or about 30% of the time.

On this clone itself: Its antigen is as yet unknown.

The primer mix had 60 Vbeta and 13 Jbeta primers. Using immunoSEQ multiplex PCR, the repertoire was profiled, and TCRdb retains in-frame clones only, with some absent. The sample records 85,000 to 100,000 clones, about four fifths being singletons. In germline, CDR1 is LGHNA, CDR2 YSLEER. The germline V and J ends were trimmed by 2 bases and 2 bases, with 18 bases remaining between them. This CDR3 is 18 amino acids long. The source material was PBMCs. The V call is TRBV4-3, the J call TRBJ1-4; D perhaps matches TRBD1 (6 bases). The receptor was isolated from a man aged 25-45 years in good health and CMV-seronegative. CDR3 in DNA: TGCGCCAGCAGCCAAAGCGGGGGCGGGGGCCATACTAATGAAAAACTGTTTTTT. Translated: CASSQSGGGGHTNEKLFF.